This T cell receptor beta chain was obtained from a study of blood T cell repertoires in COVID-19. Overall study context: Spain, Italy and the United States supplied samples that represented acute and convalescent COVID-19. PBMCs, B-cell-depleted T cells, or T cells were the source of the cDNA or gDNA that made up the material.

TCRdb keeps only in-frame clones here, not all; method: immunoSEQ multiplex PCR. This sample yields 250,000 to 400,000 clones, of which about 91% are seen a single time; 1.5% to 2% belongs to the top ten. Germline loops: CDR1 SGHAT, CDR2 FQNNGV. The J segment lost 10 bases and the V segment lost 2 bases, leaving 5 bases of the junction unmatched. This CDR3 contains 14 residues. The clonotype comes from a woman in her twenties or thirties with COVID-19, enrolled during active disease. The material sequenced was peripheral blood. The V call is TRBV11-2, the J call TRBJ1-6; 7 nucleotides agree with TRBD1. In DNA, the CDR3 is TGTGCCAGCAGCTTATTTGACAGGGCCTCACCCCTCCACTTT. Amino acids: CASSLFDRASPLHF.